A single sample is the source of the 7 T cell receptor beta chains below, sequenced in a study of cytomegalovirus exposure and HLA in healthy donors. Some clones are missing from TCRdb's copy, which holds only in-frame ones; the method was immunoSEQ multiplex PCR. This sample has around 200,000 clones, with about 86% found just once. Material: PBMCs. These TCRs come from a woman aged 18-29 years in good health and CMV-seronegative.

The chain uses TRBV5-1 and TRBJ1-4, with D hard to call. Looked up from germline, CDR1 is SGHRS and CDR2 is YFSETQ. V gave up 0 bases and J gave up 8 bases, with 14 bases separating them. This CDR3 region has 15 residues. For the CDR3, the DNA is TGCGCCAGCAGCTTGGGTACAATCCCTCTCGAAAAACTGTTTTTT. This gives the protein CASSLGTIPLEKLFF. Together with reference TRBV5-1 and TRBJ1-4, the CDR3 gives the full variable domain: KAGVTQTPRYLIKTRGQQVTLSCSPISGHRSVSWYQQTPGQGLQFLFEYFSETQRNKGNFPGRFSGRQFSNSRSEMNVSTLELGDSALYLCASSLGTIPLEKLFFGSGTQLSVL.

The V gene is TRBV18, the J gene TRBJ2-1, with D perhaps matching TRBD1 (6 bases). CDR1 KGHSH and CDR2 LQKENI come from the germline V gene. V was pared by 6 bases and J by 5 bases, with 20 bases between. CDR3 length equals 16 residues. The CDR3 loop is CASSYRVPRFDNEQFF. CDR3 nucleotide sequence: TGTGCCAGCTCGTACAGGGTCCCTCGGTTCGACAATGAGCAGTTCTTC.

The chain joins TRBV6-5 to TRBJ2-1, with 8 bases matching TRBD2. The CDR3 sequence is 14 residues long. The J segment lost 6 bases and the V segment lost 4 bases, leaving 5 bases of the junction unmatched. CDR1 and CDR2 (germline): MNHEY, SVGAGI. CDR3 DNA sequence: TGTGCCAGCAGTTCGTTGGGACTAGTCAATGAGCAGTTCTTC. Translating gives CASSSLGLVNEQFF.

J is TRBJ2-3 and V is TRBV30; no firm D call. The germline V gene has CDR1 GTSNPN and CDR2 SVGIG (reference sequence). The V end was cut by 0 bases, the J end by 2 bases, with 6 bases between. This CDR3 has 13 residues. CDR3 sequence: CAWSVMATDTQYF. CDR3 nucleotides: TGTGCCTGGAGTGTTATGGCCACAGATACGCAGTATTTT.

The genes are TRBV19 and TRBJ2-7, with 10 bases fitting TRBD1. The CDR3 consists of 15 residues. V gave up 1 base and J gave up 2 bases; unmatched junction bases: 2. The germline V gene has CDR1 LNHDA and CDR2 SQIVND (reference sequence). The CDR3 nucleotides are TGTGCCAGTAGTATAGCGGGACAGGGGACCTACGAGCAGTACTTC. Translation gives CASSIAGQGTYEQYF.

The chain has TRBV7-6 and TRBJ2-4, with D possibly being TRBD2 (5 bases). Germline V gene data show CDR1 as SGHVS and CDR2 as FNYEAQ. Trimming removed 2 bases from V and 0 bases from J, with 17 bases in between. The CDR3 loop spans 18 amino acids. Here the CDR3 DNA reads TGTGCCAGCAGCTTACTCACCAGCCCGGCGGGAGCCAAAAACATTCAGTACTTC. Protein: CASSLLTSPAGAKNIQYF.

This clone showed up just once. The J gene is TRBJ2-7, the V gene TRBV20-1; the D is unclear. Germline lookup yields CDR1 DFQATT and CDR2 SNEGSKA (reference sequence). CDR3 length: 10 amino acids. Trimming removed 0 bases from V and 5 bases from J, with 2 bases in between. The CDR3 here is CSARDNEQYF. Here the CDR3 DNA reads TGCAGTGCTAGAGATAACGAGCAGTACTTC.